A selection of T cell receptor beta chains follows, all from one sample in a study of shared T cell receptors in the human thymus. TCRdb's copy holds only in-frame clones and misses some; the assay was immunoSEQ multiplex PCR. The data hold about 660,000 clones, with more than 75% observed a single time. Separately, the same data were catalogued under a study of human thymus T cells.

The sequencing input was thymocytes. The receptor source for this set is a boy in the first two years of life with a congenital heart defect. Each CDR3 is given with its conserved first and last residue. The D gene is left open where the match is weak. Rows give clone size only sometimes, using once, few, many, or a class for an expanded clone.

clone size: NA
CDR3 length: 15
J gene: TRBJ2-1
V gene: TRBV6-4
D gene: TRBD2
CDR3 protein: CASSVFSGSGNEQFF
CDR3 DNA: TGTGCCAGCAGTGTGTTTAGCGGGAGTGGGAATGAGCAGTTCTTC

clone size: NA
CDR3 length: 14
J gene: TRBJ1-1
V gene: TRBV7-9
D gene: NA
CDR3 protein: CASSLLGDSTEAFF
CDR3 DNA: TGTGCCAGCAGCTTATTAGGGGATAGCACTGAAGCTTTCTTT

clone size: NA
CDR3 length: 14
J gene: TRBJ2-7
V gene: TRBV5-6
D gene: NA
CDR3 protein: CASSYMSGIYEQYF
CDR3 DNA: TGTGCCAGCAGCTATATGTCAGGGATATACGAGCAGTACTTC

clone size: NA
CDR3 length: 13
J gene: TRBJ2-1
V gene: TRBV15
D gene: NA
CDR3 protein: CATSRDPSNEQFF
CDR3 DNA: TGTGCCACCAGCAGAGATCCCAGCAATGAGCAGTTCTTC

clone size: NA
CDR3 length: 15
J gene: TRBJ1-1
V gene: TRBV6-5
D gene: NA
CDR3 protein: CASSAIRGRNTEAFF
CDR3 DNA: TGTGCCAGCAGTGCTATCAGGGGTCGGAACACTGAAGCTTTCTTT

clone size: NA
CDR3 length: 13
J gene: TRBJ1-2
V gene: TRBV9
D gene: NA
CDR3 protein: CASSGGGANGYTF
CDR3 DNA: TGTGCCAGCAGCGGAGGGGGGGCGAATGGCTACACCTTC

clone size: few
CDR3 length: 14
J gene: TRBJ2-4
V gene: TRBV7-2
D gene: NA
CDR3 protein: CASSTIGGVNIQYF
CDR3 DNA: TGTGCCAGCAGCACCATAGGAGGGGTGAACATTCAGTACTTC

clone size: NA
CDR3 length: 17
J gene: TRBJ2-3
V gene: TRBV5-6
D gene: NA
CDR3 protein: CASSERQAQETADTQYF
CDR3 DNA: TGTGCCAGCAGCGAACGACAGGCCCAAGAGACAGCAGATACGCAGTATTTT

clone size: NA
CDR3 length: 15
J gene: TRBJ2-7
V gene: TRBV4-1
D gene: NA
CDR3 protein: CASSQDTGRYSEQYF
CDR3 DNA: TGCGCCAGCAGCCAAGATACGGGAAGATACAGCGAGCAGTACTTC

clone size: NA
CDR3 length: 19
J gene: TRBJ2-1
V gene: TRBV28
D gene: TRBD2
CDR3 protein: CASSLRTSGSGGSYNEQFF
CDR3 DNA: TGTGCCAGCAGTTTAAGGACTAGCGGGAGTGGAGGCTCCTACAATGAGCAGTTCTTC

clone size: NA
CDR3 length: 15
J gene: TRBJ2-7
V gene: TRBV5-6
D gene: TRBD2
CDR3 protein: CASSLGRAGEAEQYF
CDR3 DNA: TGTGCCAGCAGCTTGGGACGAGCGGGAGAGGCCGAGCAGTACTTC

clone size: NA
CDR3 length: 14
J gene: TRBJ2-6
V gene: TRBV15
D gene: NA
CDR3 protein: CATGRGTGANVLTF
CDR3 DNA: TGTGCCACGGGCAGGGGTACTGGGGCCAACGTCCTGACTTTC

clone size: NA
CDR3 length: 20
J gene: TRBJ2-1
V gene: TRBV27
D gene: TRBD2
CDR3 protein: CASRPLWREGEGMDDNEQFF
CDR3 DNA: TGTGCCAGCAGACCCCTTTGGAGGGAGGGAGAAGGTATGGACGACAATGAGCAGTTCTTC

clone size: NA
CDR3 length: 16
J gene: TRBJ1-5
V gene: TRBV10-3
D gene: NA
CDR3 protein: CAISELPRYPNQPQHF
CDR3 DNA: TGTGCCATCAGTGAGCTTCCGCGGTACCCAAATCAGCCCCAGCATTTT

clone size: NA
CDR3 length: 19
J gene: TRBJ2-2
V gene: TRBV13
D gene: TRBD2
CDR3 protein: CASSLGVTSGRANTGELFF
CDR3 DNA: TGTGCCAGCAGCTTAGGGGTGACTAGCGGGAGGGCGAACACCGGGGAGCTGTTTTTT

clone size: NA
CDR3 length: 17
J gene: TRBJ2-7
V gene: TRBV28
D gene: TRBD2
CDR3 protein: CASSSPPPGGPSYEQYF
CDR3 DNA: TGTGCCAGCAGTTCCCCTCCCCCGGGGGGGCCCTCCTACGAGCAGTACTTC

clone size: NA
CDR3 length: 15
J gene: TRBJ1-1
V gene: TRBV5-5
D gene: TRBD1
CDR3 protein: CASSLGGRDRTEAFF
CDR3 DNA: TGTGCCAGCAGCTTAGGTGGTAGGGACAGGACTGAAGCTTTCTTT

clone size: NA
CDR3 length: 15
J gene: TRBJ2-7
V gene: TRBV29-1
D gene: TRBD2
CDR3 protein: CSVVVWTSGKIEQYF
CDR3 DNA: TGCAGCGTTGTAGTTTGGACTAGCGGGAAGATTGAGCAGTACTTC

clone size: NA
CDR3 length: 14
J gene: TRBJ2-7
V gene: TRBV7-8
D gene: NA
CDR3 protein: CASREGYSTYEQYF
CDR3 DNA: TGTGCCAGCAGAGAAGGTTACAGTACCTACGAGCAGTACTTC

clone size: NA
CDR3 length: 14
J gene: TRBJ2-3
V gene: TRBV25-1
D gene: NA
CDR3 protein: CASSDPFGTDTQYF
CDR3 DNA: TGTGCCAGCAGTGATCCTTTCGGCACAGATACGCAGTATTTT

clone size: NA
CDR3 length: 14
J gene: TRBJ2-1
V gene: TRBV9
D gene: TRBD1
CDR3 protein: CASSAGTGDNEQFF
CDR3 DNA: TGTGCCAGCAGCGCCGGGACAGGGGACAATGAGCAGTTCTTC

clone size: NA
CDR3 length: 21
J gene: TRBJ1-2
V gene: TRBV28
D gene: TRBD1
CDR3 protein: CASSPPRSPGGDRRLYYGYTF
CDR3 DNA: TGTGCCAGCAGTCCCCCCCGGTCGCCAGGGGGCGATCGAAGACTATACTATGGCTACACCTTC

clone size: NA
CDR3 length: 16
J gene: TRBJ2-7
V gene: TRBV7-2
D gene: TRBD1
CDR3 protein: CASSLDKGQGAVEQYF
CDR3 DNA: TGTGCCAGCAGCCTCGACAAGGGACAGGGGGCAGTCGAGCAGTACTTC

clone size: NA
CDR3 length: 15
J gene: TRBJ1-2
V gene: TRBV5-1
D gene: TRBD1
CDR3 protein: CASRSPGTETYGYTF
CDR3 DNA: TGCGCCAGCAGATCTCCCGGGACAGAAACCTATGGCTACACCTTC

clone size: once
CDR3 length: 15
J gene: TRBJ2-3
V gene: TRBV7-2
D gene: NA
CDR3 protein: CASSLEEGPVDTQYF
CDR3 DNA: TGTGCCAGCAGCTTGGAGGAGGGGCCGGTAGATACGCAGTATTTT

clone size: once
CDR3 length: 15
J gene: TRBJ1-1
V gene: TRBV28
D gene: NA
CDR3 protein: CASSSPERDGTEAFF
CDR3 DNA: TGTGCCAGCAGTTCCCCCGAGCGGGACGGCACTGAAGCTTTCTTT

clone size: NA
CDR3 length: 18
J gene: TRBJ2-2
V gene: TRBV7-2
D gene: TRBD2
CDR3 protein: CASSLPRLAGIFTGELFF
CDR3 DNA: TGTGCCAGCAGCTTACCCCGACTAGCGGGGATATTCACCGGGGAGCTGTTTTTT

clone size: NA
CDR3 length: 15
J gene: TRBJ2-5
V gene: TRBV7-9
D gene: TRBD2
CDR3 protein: CATPLAAGGHETQYF
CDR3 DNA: TGTGCCACCCCCCTGGCGGCGGGGGGTCATGAGACCCAGTACTTC

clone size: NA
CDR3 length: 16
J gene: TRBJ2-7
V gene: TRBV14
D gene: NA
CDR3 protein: CASSQVVTGPPYEQYF
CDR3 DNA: TGTGCCAGCAGCCAAGTCGTAACAGGTCCCCCCTACGAGCAGTACTTC